A selection of T cell receptor beta chains follows, all from one sample in a study of T-cell reconstitution after alpha-beta-depleted transplantation in children. TCRdb reprocessed the PCR reads with MiXCR, giving one entry per CDR3 protein. The table has more than 300,000 distinct CDR3 sequences, 15% to 20% seen once. The material was PBMCs, mostly from graft donor cells, obtained 360 days after TCRalphabeta/CD19-depleted stem cell transplant. These receptors all come from a male patient aged 2-10 years who had a stem cell transplant for acute lymphoblastic leukemia, so the T cells may come from the graft donor. The CDR3 runs from the conserved cysteine through the conserved F or W. Each record gives: CDR3 length, V gene, J gene, D gene, clone size, CDR3 DNA, CDR3 protein. The D gene is left open where the match is weak. Clone size is stated in some rows and not others, as once, few, many or a class when expanded.

CDR3 length: 14; V gene: TRBV6-1; J gene: TRBJ2-2; D gene: -; clone size: -; CDR3 DNA: TGTGCCAGCATAAACCGGGGAGGCACCGGGGAGCTGTTTTTT; CDR3 protein: CASINRGGTGELFF
CDR3 length: 16; V gene: TRBV4-1; J gene: TRBJ2-7; D gene: -; clone size: -; CDR3 DNA: TGCGCCAGCAGCCAACGAGGAGCCGTCCCTAACTACGAGCAGTACTTC; CDR3 protein: CASSQRGAVPNYEQYF
CDR3 length: 16; V gene: TRBV30; J gene: TRBJ1-6; D gene: TRBD1; clone size: -; CDR3 DNA: TGTGCCTGGATGCTCCGGGACAGGTTTGCGGAGTTGCCCCTCCACTTT; CDR3 protein: CAWMLRDRFAELPLHF
CDR3 length: 11; V gene: TRBV20-1; J gene: TRBJ1-1; D gene: TRBD1; clone size: -; CDR3 DNA: TGCAGTGCGTCCGGGACAGATCGAGCTTTCTTT; CDR3 protein: CSASGTDRAFF
CDR3 length: 15; V gene: TRBV2; J gene: TRBJ2-1; D gene: -; clone size: few; CDR3 DNA: TGTGCCAGCAGCCCCTCCGGGGCCCCCCACAATGAGCAGTTCTTC; CDR3 protein: CASSPSGAPHNEQFF
CDR3 length: 12; V gene: TRBV29-1; J gene: TRBJ2-7; D gene: -; clone size: many; CDR3 DNA: TGCAGCGTTGAGACTAGCTCCTACGAGCAGTACTTC; CDR3 protein: CSVETSSYEQYF
CDR3 length: 13; V gene: TRBV25-1; J gene: TRBJ2-7; D gene: TRBD1; clone size: few; CDR3 DNA: TGTGCCAGCGGCCGGGACAGGGGATACGAGCAGTACTTC; CDR3 protein: CASGRDRGYEQYF
CDR3 length: 13; V gene: TRBV7-9; J gene: TRBJ2-7; D gene: -; clone size: many; CDR3 DNA: TGTGCCAGCAGCGGAGGTCGGTCCTACGAGCAGTACTTC; CDR3 protein: CASSGGRSYEQYF
CDR3 length: 15; V gene: TRBV29-1; J gene: TRBJ2-2; D gene: -; clone size: few; CDR3 DNA: TGCAGCGTTGGCCTAGCGCCAGCGAACACCGGGGAGCTGTTTTTT; CDR3 protein: CSVGLAPANTGELFF
CDR3 length: 17; V gene: TRBV27; J gene: TRBJ1-5; D gene: -; clone size: -; CDR3 DNA: TGTGCCAGCAGTTCCGGGACAACATTAGGTCACAATCAGCCCCAGCATTTT; CDR3 protein: CASSSGTTLGHNQPQHF
CDR3 length: 15; V gene: TRBV4-3; J gene: TRBJ1-1; D gene: -; clone size: -; CDR3 DNA: TGCGCCAGCAGCCAAGTGGCAGGTGGGTTCCCCTCAGCTTTCTTT; CDR3 protein: CASSQVAGGFPSAFF
CDR3 length: 15; V gene: TRBV7-2; J gene: TRBJ2-7; D gene: -; clone size: few; CDR3 DNA: TGTGCCAGCAGCTTAGTAGCTGCTGGGGCCTACGAGCAGTACTTC; CDR3 protein: CASSLVAAGAYEQYF
CDR3 length: 15; V gene: TRBV6-5; J gene: TRBJ2-3; D gene: -; clone size: few; CDR3 DNA: TGTGCCAGCAGTTCAATCCGGGACTTGACAGATACGCAGTATTTT; CDR3 protein: CASSSIRDLTDTQYF
CDR3 length: 15; V gene: TRBV30; J gene: TRBJ2-1; D gene: -; clone size: -; CDR3 DNA: TGTGCCTGGAGTGCGGGACGCCAAGAGTACAATGAGCAGTTCTTC; CDR3 protein: CAWSAGRQEYNEQFF
CDR3 length: 13; V gene: TRBV9; J gene: TRBJ2-7; D gene: TRBD1; clone size: -; CDR3 DNA: TGTGCCAGCAGCGCCCAACAGGGGGGTGAGCAGTACTTC; CDR3 protein: CASSAQQGGEQYF
CDR3 length: 13; V gene: TRBV9; J gene: TRBJ2-2; D gene: -; clone size: few; CDR3 DNA: TGTGCCAGCACGACCGGGACAACCGGGGAGCTGTTTTTT; CDR3 protein: CASTTGTTGELFF
CDR3 length: 15; V gene: TRBV6-1; J gene: TRBJ2-3; D gene: -; clone size: -; CDR3 DNA: TGTGCCAGCAGGGAGGGAGCGGTTGAGACAGATACGCAGTATTTT; CDR3 protein: CASREGAVETDTQYF
CDR3 length: 14; V gene: TRBV25-1; J gene: TRBJ2-7; D gene: -; clone size: few; CDR3 DNA: TGTGCCAGCAGTGAGTGGTCTAGGTCCTACGAGCAGTACTTC; CDR3 protein: CASSEWSRSYEQYF
CDR3 length: 15; V gene: TRBV12-3/TRBV12-4; J gene: TRBJ2-1; D gene: TRBD1; clone size: -; CDR3 DNA: TGTGCCAGCAGTTCAGCACAGGGGCTTGGTGATGAGCAGTTCTTC; CDR3 protein: CASSSAQGLGDEQFF
CDR3 length: 14; V gene: TRBV18; J gene: TRBJ2-2; D gene: -; clone size: -; CDR3 DNA: TGTGCCTTGCGAGGACAGTCAAACACCGGGGAGCTGTTTTTT; CDR3 protein: CALRGQSNTGELFF
CDR3 length: 15; V gene: TRBV20-1; J gene: TRBJ2-6; D gene: -; clone size: many; CDR3 DNA: TGCAGTGCTAGAGAATCGGGCTCTGGGGCCAACGTCCTGACTTTC; CDR3 protein: CSARESGSGANVLTF
CDR3 length: 16; V gene: TRBV19; J gene: TRBJ2-3; D gene: TRBD2; clone size: -; CDR3 DNA: TGTGCCAGTAGTCCCGCCCTAGCGGAGCCCACAGATACGCAGTATTTT; CDR3 protein: CASSPALAEPTDTQYF
CDR3 length: 14; V gene: TRBV5-6; J gene: TRBJ2-2; D gene: TRBD2; clone size: -; CDR3 DNA: TGTGCCAGCAGCTGGACTAGCCCCACCGGGGAGCTGTTTTTT; CDR3 protein: CASSWTSPTGELFF
CDR3 length: 12; V gene: TRBV29-1; J gene: TRBJ2-6; D gene: -; clone size: -; CDR3 DNA: TGCAGCGTTGGGTCTGGGGCCAACGTCCTGACTTTC; CDR3 protein: CSVGSGANVLTF
CDR3 length: 16; V gene: TRBV15; J gene: TRBJ2-2; D gene: TRBD1; clone size: -; CDR3 DNA: TGTGCCACCAGCCGTGGTCGCCACAGGGGCACCGGGGAGCTGTTTTTT; CDR3 protein: CATSRGRHRGTGELFF
CDR3 length: 15; V gene: TRBV6-1; J gene: TRBJ2-7; D gene: TRBD1; clone size: -; CDR3 DNA: TGTGCCAGCAGTAAGGGACAGGGGGCGACCTACGAGCAGTACTTC; CDR3 protein: CASSKGQGATYEQYF
CDR3 length: 13; V gene: TRBV6-2/TRBV6-3; J gene: TRBJ1-5; D gene: -; clone size: -; CDR3 DNA: TGTGCCAGCAGTATCCACGGCAATCAGCCCCAGCATTTT; CDR3 protein: CASSIHGNQPQHF
CDR3 length: 12; V gene: TRBV24-1; J gene: TRBJ2-1; D gene: TRBD2; clone size: few; CDR3 DNA: TGTGCCACCAGTGATACCGGGACTAGCCTGTTCTTC; CDR3 protein: CATSDTGTSLFF
CDR3 length: 15; V gene: TRBV10-3; J gene: TRBJ2-1; D gene: -; clone size: few; CDR3 DNA: TGTGCCATCAGTGGAGAAGGGAGACACTACAATGAGCAGTTCTTC; CDR3 protein: CAISGEGRHYNEQFF
CDR3 length: 18; V gene: TRBV5-1; J gene: TRBJ2-3; D gene: TRBD2; clone size: few; CDR3 DNA: TGCGCCAGCAGCTTGGCCCGAGGGACTAGCGGGATTCGGAGCGGGCAGTATTTT; CDR3 protein: CASSLARGTSGIRSGQYF
CDR3 length: 14; V gene: TRBV5-5; J gene: TRBJ2-7; D gene: -; clone size: few; CDR3 DNA: TGTGCCAGCAGCTTAGCACCCTTGGGTAACGAGCAGTACTTC; CDR3 protein: CASSLAPLGNEQYF
CDR3 length: 19; V gene: TRBV2; J gene: TRBJ2-1; D gene: TRBD2; clone size: few; CDR3 DNA: TGTGCCAGCTCCTCGAGGCCCCCGGGACTAGCGGGAGGGCTCGATGAGCAGTTCTTC; CDR3 protein: CASSSRPPGLAGGLDEQFF
CDR3 length: 14; V gene: TRBV5-1; J gene: TRBJ2-5; D gene: TRBD1; clone size: -; CDR3 DNA: TGCGTCAGCAGCTTGGGACAGCCGCAAGAGACCCAGTACTTC; CDR3 protein: CVSSLGQPQETQYF
CDR3 length: 13; V gene: TRBV4-3; J gene: TRBJ2-5; D gene: -; clone size: few; CDR3 DNA: TGCGCCAGCAGCCAAGTTTCGGGAGAGACCCAGTACTTC; CDR3 protein: CASSQVSGETQYF
CDR3 length: 18; V gene: TRBV4-1; J gene: TRBJ1-2; D gene: TRBD1; clone size: few; CDR3 DNA: TGCGCCAGCAGCCAATCAACGACAGGGGAGCTGGAAAACTATGGCTACACCTTC; CDR3 protein: CASSQSTTGELENYGYTF
CDR3 length: 14; V gene: TRBV29-1; J gene: TRBJ2-2; D gene: TRBD1; clone size: few; CDR3 DNA: TGCAGCGTTGGGCGGGACAGGGCAAACGGGGAGCTGTTTTTT; CDR3 protein: CSVGRDRANGELFF
CDR3 length: 19; V gene: TRBV2; J gene: TRBJ2-1; D gene: -; clone size: many; CDR3 DNA: TGTGCCAGCAGTGAGAACAGAGCCCTCCCGGGAAATTCCTACAATGAGCAGTTCTTC; CDR3 protein: CASSENRALPGNSYNEQFF
CDR3 length: 15; V gene: TRBV12-3/TRBV12-4; J gene: TRBJ2-1; D gene: -; clone size: many; CDR3 DNA: TGTGCCAGCAGTTTTCGGAGGGTACCCTACAATGAGCAGTTCTTC; CDR3 protein: CASSFRRVPYNEQFF
CDR3 length: 13; V gene: TRBV5-1; J gene: TRBJ1-1; D gene: -; clone size: -; CDR3 DNA: TGCGCCAGCAGCTTGTATTGGAACACTGAAGCTTTCTTT; CDR3 protein: CASSLYWNTEAFF
CDR3 length: 17; V gene: TRBV7-6; J gene: TRBJ2-2; D gene: -; clone size: many; CDR3 DNA: TGTGCCAGCAGCTTAGGCCGGGGACAACCACCCACCGGGGAGCTGTTTTTT; CDR3 protein: CASSLGRGQPPTGELFF
CDR3 length: 15; V gene: TRBV15; J gene: TRBJ2-1; D gene: -; clone size: -; CDR3 DNA: TGTGCCACCAGCAGCGCGGAGGGCTCCTACAATGAGCAGTTCTTC; CDR3 protein: CATSSAEGSYNEQFF
CDR3 length: 20; V gene: TRBV12-3/TRBV12-4; J gene: TRBJ2-1; D gene: TRBD2; clone size: few; CDR3 DNA: TGTGCCAGCAGTTTAGTTTCGGTGCTAGCGGGAGGGCCCTCCTACAATGAGCAGTTCTTC; CDR3 protein: CASSLVSVLAGGPSYNEQFF
CDR3 length: 12; V gene: TRBV20-1; J gene: TRBJ2-5; D gene: -; clone size: -; CDR3 DNA: -; CDR3 protein: CSSSGQKETQYF
CDR3 length: 15; V gene: TRBV7-6; J gene: TRBJ1-1; D gene: -; clone size: -; CDR3 DNA: TGTGCCAGCAGCTTAGCCGGGGCGAGGAACACTGAAGCTTTCTTT; CDR3 protein: CASSLAGARNTEAFF
CDR3 length: 18; V gene: TRBV10-3; J gene: TRBJ2-2; D gene: TRBD1; clone size: few; CDR3 DNA: TGTGCCATCAGTCCTGTTCCCGGACAGGGGGCAAACACCGGGGAGCTGTTTTTT; CDR3 protein: CAISPVPGQGANTGELFF
CDR3 length: 12; V gene: TRBV12-3/TRBV12-4; J gene: TRBJ2-7; D gene: -; clone size: once; CDR3 DNA: TGTGCCAGCAGTTTGCGGAGACACGAGCAGTACTTC; CDR3 protein: CASSLRRHEQYF
CDR3 length: 15; V gene: TRBV7-3; J gene: TRBJ2-3; D gene: TRBD2; clone size: -; CDR3 DNA: TGTGCCAGCAGCCGAAGCGGGAGCATGACAGATACGCAGTATTTT; CDR3 protein: CASSRSGSMTDTQYF
CDR3 length: 15; V gene: TRBV27; J gene: TRBJ2-3; D gene: TRBD2; clone size: once; CDR3 DNA: TGTGCCAGCAGTGATAGCGGGAGAAGCACAGATACGCAGTATTTT; CDR3 protein: CASSDSGRSTDTQYF